A selection of T cell receptor beta chains follows, all from one sample in a study of shared clonotypes between healthy human individuals. TCRdb's copy holds only in-frame clones and misses some; the assay was immunoSEQ multiplex PCR. This sample has over a million clones, with around 75% found just once. Material for sequencing was memory CD4+ T cells sorted from blood. The receptors were gathered from a man between 18 and 29 years old in good health. CDR3s include the opening cysteine and the closing phenylalanine or tryptophan. The order of the fields is clone size, V gene, D gene, J gene, CDR3 DNA, CDR3 protein. A D gene is named only where the DNA matches it firmly. Only part of the rows carry a size: once, few, many, or a class if the clone is expanded.

abundance: -; v_gene: TRBV19; d_gene: -; j_gene: TRBJ1-3; CDR3nt: TGTGCCAGTAGAGAAACAGACAGCCCCAGCTCTGGAAACACCATATATTTT; CDR3aa: CASRETDSPSSGNTIYF
abundance: -; v_gene: TRBV4-3; d_gene: TRBD1; j_gene: TRBJ1-1; CDR3nt: TGCGCCAGCAGCCACAGCACAGGGGCGCGGGGTGACACTGAAGCTTTCTTT; CDR3aa: CASSHSTGARGDTEAFF
abundance: many; v_gene: TRBV29-1; d_gene: -; j_gene: TRBJ2-5; CDR3nt: TGCAGCGTTGTTGGCAGTAAAGAGACCCAGTACTTC; CDR3aa: CSVVGSKETQYF
abundance: -; v_gene: TRBV2; d_gene: TRBD1; j_gene: TRBJ1-4; CDR3nt: TGTGCCAGCAGTGGACGGGACAGGTGGGAAAAACTGTTTTTT; CDR3aa: CASSGRDRWEKLFF
abundance: few; v_gene: TRBV5-1; d_gene: -; j_gene: TRBJ2-2; CDR3nt: TGCGCCAGCAGCTTGGTTCCAGGGCGGGACACCGGGGAGCTGTTTTTT; CDR3aa: CASSLVPGRDTGELFF
abundance: -; v_gene: TRBV9; d_gene: -; j_gene: TRBJ2-3; CDR3nt: TGTGCCAGCAGCGTAGCGGGGCGACTCACAGATACGCAGTATTTT; CDR3aa: CASSVAGRLTDTQYF
abundance: -; v_gene: TRBV19; d_gene: TRBD1; j_gene: TRBJ2-5; CDR3nt: TGTGCCAGTAGTCGCGCCGGGACAGACGTGGAGACCCAGTACTTC; CDR3aa: CASSRAGTDVETQYF
abundance: -; v_gene: TRBV7-8; d_gene: TRBD1; j_gene: TRBJ2-7; CDR3nt: TGTGCCAGCAGCCTGCCCGGGACAGGGATCTACGAGCAGTACTTC; CDR3aa: CASSLPGTGIYEQYF
abundance: -; v_gene: TRBV7-2; d_gene: -; j_gene: TRBJ2-1; CDR3nt: TGTGCCAGCAAAAGGGACAGTGGAGGGGTGCGGCAGTTCTTC; CDR3aa: CASKRDSGGVRQFF
abundance: -; v_gene: TRBV14; d_gene: -; j_gene: TRBJ1-1; CDR3nt: TGTGCCAGCAGCCAACGAAGAGATGAAGCTTTCTTT; CDR3aa: CASSQRRDEAFF
abundance: few; v_gene: TRBV10-3; d_gene: TRBD1; j_gene: TRBJ1-2; CDR3nt: TGTGCCATCCGCAAGACAGGGGGCGGAGAAGGCTACACCTTC; CDR3aa: CAIRKTGGGEGYTF
abundance: -; v_gene: TRBV30; d_gene: TRBD2; j_gene: TRBJ2-7; CDR3nt: TGTGCCTGGAGTGTGGGGCTAGCGGGCTACGAGCAGTACTTC; CDR3aa: CAWSVGLAGYEQYF
abundance: -; v_gene: TRBV7-2; d_gene: -; j_gene: TRBJ2-7; CDR3nt: TGTGCCAGCAGCCTAACAGCGGCGTCCTACGAGCAGTACTTC; CDR3aa: CASSLTAASYEQYF
abundance: -; v_gene: TRBV11-2; d_gene: -; j_gene: TRBJ1-4; CDR3nt: TGTGCCAGCAGTAGGACGAGGGGTTGGGAAAATGAAAAACTGTTTTTT; CDR3aa: CASSRTRGWENEKLFF
abundance: -; v_gene: TRBV15; d_gene: TRBD2; j_gene: TRBJ2-4; CDR3nt: TGTGCCACCAGCAGAGATCGAGGGGGACTAGGGGTCGTTCAGTACTTC; CDR3aa: CATSRDRGGLGVVQYF
abundance: -; v_gene: TRBV30; d_gene: TRBD2; j_gene: TRBJ2-2; CDR3nt: TGTGCCTGGAGAGCGGGAGGGTCGGACACCGGGGAGCTGTTTTTT; CDR3aa: CAWRAGGSDTGELFF
abundance: -; v_gene: TRBV7-9; d_gene: TRBD1; j_gene: TRBJ2-2; CDR3nt: TGTGCCAGCAGCCGGGGGACAGGGGGTAACACCGGGGAGCTGTTTTTT; CDR3aa: CASSRGTGGNTGELFF
abundance: -; v_gene: TRBV29-1; d_gene: TRBD1; j_gene: TRBJ1-1; CDR3nt: TGCAGCGTTAGACAGGGTTTTACTGAAGCTTTCTTT; CDR3aa: CSVRQGFTEAFF
abundance: few; v_gene: TRBV5-1; d_gene: -; j_gene: TRBJ2-2; CDR3nt: TGCGCCAGCAGCTTAGGAGGCAGCACCGGGGAGCTGTTTTTT; CDR3aa: CASSLGGSTGELFF
abundance: -; v_gene: TRBV11-2; d_gene: -; j_gene: TRBJ2-3; CDR3nt: TGTGCCAGCAGCTTAGACCCCACAGACACAGATACGCAGTATTTT; CDR3aa: CASSLDPTDTDTQYF
abundance: -; v_gene: TRBV7-9; d_gene: -; j_gene: TRBJ2-5; CDR3nt: TGTGCCAGCAGCTTAGCAGCGAATGAAGAGACCCAGTACTTC; CDR3aa: CASSLAANEETQYF
abundance: -; v_gene: TRBV5-1; d_gene: -; j_gene: TRBJ2-7; CDR3nt: TGCGCCAGCAGCTTGGGGTCGGGTAGACAGAACGAGCAGTACTTC; CDR3aa: CASSLGSGRQNEQYF
abundance: many; v_gene: TRBV19; d_gene: -; j_gene: TRBJ1-2; CDR3nt: TGTGCCAGTAGCACCCCCAGCCCCTATCCCACCTTC; CDR3aa: CASSTPSPYPTF
abundance: -; v_gene: TRBV6-1; d_gene: -; j_gene: TRBJ2-5; CDR3nt: TGTGCCAGCAGACTAGTTTCGGAGACCCAGTACTTC; CDR3aa: CASRLVSETQYF
abundance: -; v_gene: TRBV11-2; d_gene: TRBD1; j_gene: TRBJ1-6; CDR3nt: TGTGCCAGCAGACCCGACAGGGGAGATAATTCACCCCTCCACTTT; CDR3aa: CASRPDRGDNSPLHF
abundance: -; v_gene: TRBV12-2; d_gene: -; j_gene: TRBJ2-5; CDR3nt: TGTGCAAGTCGCTTAGTAGCGGGACTAGTGGAGACCCAGTACTTC; CDR3aa: CASRLVAGLVETQYF
abundance: -; v_gene: TRBV27; d_gene: -; j_gene: TRBJ2-2; CDR3nt: TGTGCCGTGGGCAGATTAGACACCGGGGAGCTGTTTTTT; CDR3aa: CAVGRLDTGELFF
abundance: -; v_gene: TRBV30; d_gene: -; j_gene: TRBJ1-3; CDR3nt: TGTGCCTGGAGTAGAGGAGTAATGGGAAACACCATATATTTT; CDR3aa: CAWSRGVMGNTIYF
abundance: -; v_gene: TRBV10-3; d_gene: -; j_gene: TRBJ2-7; CDR3nt: TGTGCCAGTTCGGCAGGGCCCGAGCAGTACTTC; CDR3aa: CASSAGPEQYF
abundance: -; v_gene: TRBV6-4; d_gene: -; j_gene: TRBJ2-1; CDR3nt: TGTGCCAGCAGTGACTTGGGCCGAGTCAATGAGCAGTTCTTC; CDR3aa: CASSDLGRVNEQFF
abundance: -; v_gene: TRBV6-5; d_gene: TRBD2; j_gene: TRBJ2-7; CDR3nt: TGTGCCAGCAATAAGCGGGACTCCTACGAGCAGTACTTC; CDR3aa: CASNKRDSYEQYF
abundance: -; v_gene: TRBV5-6; d_gene: -; j_gene: TRBJ2-1; CDR3nt: TGTGCCAGCAGCTTGGTTCTTAACAATGAGCAGTTCTTC; CDR3aa: CASSLVLNNEQFF
abundance: once; v_gene: TRBV6-1; d_gene: -; j_gene: TRBJ1-5; CDR3nt: TGTGCCAGCAGTGAAAGGTGGGCAGGGGACCCCTTTGGCAATCAGCCCCAGCATTTT; CDR3aa: CASSERWAGDPFGNQPQHF
abundance: -; v_gene: TRBV6-6; d_gene: -; j_gene: TRBJ2-7; CDR3nt: TGTGCCAGCAGTCCGGACTTGATCTACGAGCAGTACTTC; CDR3aa: CASSPDLIYEQYF
abundance: once; v_gene: TRBV2; d_gene: TRBD2; j_gene: TRBJ2-4; CDR3nt: TGTGCCAGCATCGAGACTAGCGGGGGGGCTCAGTACTTC; CDR3aa: CASIETSGGAQYF
abundance: -; v_gene: TRBV28; d_gene: TRBD2; j_gene: TRBJ2-2; CDR3nt: TGTGCCAGCAGGCTGACTAGCGGGGTCTCCGGGGAGCTGTTTTTT; CDR3aa: CASRLTSGVSGELFF
abundance: -; v_gene: TRBV19; d_gene: -; j_gene: TRBJ1-5; CDR3nt: TGTGCCAGTAGTACGACCATACCCCAGGGTAGTAGCAATCAGCCCCAGCATTTT; CDR3aa: CASSTTIPQGSSNQPQHF
abundance: -; v_gene: TRBV11-2; d_gene: TRBD1; j_gene: TRBJ2-5; CDR3nt: TGTGCCAGCAGCTTAGTTTTGGGACAGATGGCCCAGTACTTC; CDR3aa: CASSLVLGQMAQYF
abundance: -; v_gene: TRBV18; d_gene: -; j_gene: TRBJ2-7; CDR3nt: TGTGCCAGCTCACCTGAAGGGGGATACGAGCAGTACTTC; CDR3aa: CASSPEGGYEQYF
abundance: -; v_gene: TRBV28; d_gene: -; j_gene: TRBJ1-6; CDR3nt: TGTGCCAGCAGCTTGACGCAGGGAAGGTCACCCCTCCACTTT; CDR3aa: CASSLTQGRSPLHF
abundance: once; v_gene: TRBV5-1; d_gene: TRBD2; j_gene: TRBJ2-1; CDR3nt: TGCGCCAGCAGCAGAACCGGGACTAGCGGGGACAATGAGCAGTTCTTC; CDR3aa: CASSRTGTSGDNEQFF
abundance: -; v_gene: TRBV19; d_gene: -; j_gene: TRBJ2-1; CDR3nt: TGTGCCAGTAGCGGGAGTTACGGCAATGAGCAGTTCTTC; CDR3aa: CASSGSYGNEQFF
abundance: -; v_gene: TRBV28; d_gene: -; j_gene: TRBJ2-2; CDR3nt: TGTGCCGGAAGGAGGGTGGCGGAGTCGAACACCGGGGAGCTGTTTTTT; CDR3aa: CAGRRVAESNTGELFF
abundance: few; v_gene: TRBV30; d_gene: -; j_gene: TRBJ1-1; CDR3nt: TGTGCCTGGTATGGGCTGGGGCCTGAAGCTTTCTTT; CDR3aa: CAWYGLGPEAFF
abundance: once; v_gene: TRBV6-4; d_gene: -; j_gene: TRBJ1-2; CDR3nt: TGTGCCAGCAGTGACGGCCAGGGCTATGGCTACACCTTC; CDR3aa: CASSDGQGYGYTF